Listed below are T cell receptor beta chains from one sample, sequenced in a study of glioma-infiltrating T cells after dendritic cell vaccination. Clones were sequenced by immunoSEQ multiplex PCR, and TCRdb holds only the in-frame ones, with some missing. The sample has about 95,000 clones; approximately 81% are singletons. Sequenced material: blood, taken before dendritic cell vaccination. Receptor source: a human donor with glioblastoma. Both conserved end residues are part of each CDR3. D genes are given only for firm matches. Some rows have no size entry. The others give once, few or many, or a class for an expanded clone.

v_call,cdr3_length,j_call,clone_size,d_call,cdr3_aa,cdr3_nt
TRBV30,15,TRBJ2-3,-,TRBD2,CAWESPSGRPYTQYF,TGTGCCTGGGAGTCACCCAGCGGGAGGCCATATACGCAGTATTTT
TRBV5-1,13,TRBJ2-1,few,-,CASSLAPLEEQFF,TGCGCCAGCAGCTTGGCCCCACTAGAAGAGCAGTTCTTC
TRBV6-5,15,TRBJ2-5,-,TRBD2,CASSYLAGGQETQYF,TGTGCCAGCAGTTACTTAGCGGGAGGACAAGAGACCCAGTACTTC
TRBV5-8,16,TRBJ1-1,-,-,CASSLEVRDWDTEAFF,TGTGCCAGCAGCTTGGAGGTCAGGGATTGGGACACTGAAGCTTTCTTT
TRBV6-1,17,TRBJ1-2,-,TRBD1,CASSEVWDSRSNYGYTF,TGTGCCAGCAGTGAAGTCTGGGACAGCCGTTCTAACTATGGCTACACCTTC
TRBV10-2,14,TRBJ2-5,-,TRBD2,CASSLSGVKETQYF,TGCGCCAGCAGCCTTAGCGGGGTCAAAGAGACCCAGTACTTC
TRBV4-3,16,TRBJ2-1,-,TRBD2,CASSPHRGGPANEQFF,TGCGCCAGCAGCCCCCACCGGGGAGGGCCGGCCAATGAGCAGTTCTTC
TRBV11-3,14,TRBJ2-1,-,TRBD1,CASSSTGSYNEQFF,TGTGCCAGCAGCTCGACAGGGTCCTACAATGAGCAGTTCTTC
TRBV5-1,17,TRBJ1-4,-,TRBD1,CASSVSPGQGGGEKLFF,TGCGCCAGCAGCGTGTCTCCGGGACAGGGAGGGGGTGAAAAACTGTTTTTT
TRBV18,14,TRBJ2-3,once,TRBD2,CASSPGGAANTQYF,TGTGCCAGCTCACCCGGGGGGGCCGCAAATACGCAGTATTTT
TRBV6-4,13,TRBJ1-2,-,-,CASSDLGGYGYTF,TGTGCCAGCAGTGATCTAGGCGGTTATGGCTACACCTTC
TRBV19,17,TRBJ2-3,-,TRBD2,CASTRTSGRASTDTQYF,TGTGCCAGTACCCGGACTAGCGGGAGGGCTAGCACAGATACGCAGTATTTT
TRBV27,15,TRBJ2-3,-,TRBD2,CASSRTGGDTDTQYF,TGTGCCAGCAGCCGGACCGGGGGGGACACAGATACGCAGTATTTT
TRBV15,15,TRBJ2-4,-,-,CATSAWTDAKNIQYF,TGTGCCACCAGCGCCTGGACAGACGCCAAAAACATTCAGTACTTC
TRBV7-2,16,TRBJ2-7,-,-,CASSFPPGGLSDEQYF,TGTGCCAGCAGCTTCCCTCCAGGGGGGCTTTCCGACGAGCAGTACTTC
TRBV6-1,13,TRBJ1-1,-,TRBD1,CASGTGVSTEAFF,TGTGCCAGCGGGACAGGGGTGTCCACTGAAGCTTTCTTT
TRBV18,16,TRBJ2-7,-,TRBD2,CASSSLSRGRTYEQYF,TGTGCCAGCTCAAGCCTCTCACGCGGGAGGACCTACGAGCAGTACTTC
TRBV4-3,16,TRBJ1-2,-,-,CASSQDGGATAATLTF,TGCGCCAGCAGCCAAGACGGGGGGGCCACGGCCGCTACTCTCACCTTC
TRBV5-1,15,TRBJ1-2,-,-,CASSPFQATNYGYTF,TGCGCCAGCAGCCCGTTCCAGGCAACTAACTATGGCTACACCTTC
TRBV5-1,15,TRBJ2-1,once,TRBD2,CASSLIGGAYNEQFF,TGCGCCAGCAGCTTGATCGGGGGGGCCTACAATGAGCAGTTCTTC
TRBV5-6,16,TRBJ2-7,-,-,CASSFNPGNPLYEQYF,TGTGCCAGCAGCTTTAATCCAGGGAACCCCCTCTACGAGCAGTACTTC
TRBV5-1,14,TRBJ2-7,-,-,CASSPAPSRYEQYF,TGCGCCAGCAGCCCCGCGCCATCTCGCTACGAGCAGTACTTC
TRBV11-3,13,TRBJ2-6,-,-,CASSLRGANVLTF,TGTGCCAGCAGCCTCCGGGGGGCCAACGTCCTGACTTTC
TRBV5-1,15,TRBJ1-3,-,TRBD1,CASSPGTGIGNTIYF,TGCGCCAGCTCCCCCGGGACAGGGATAGGAAACACCATATATTTT
TRBV11-3,15,TRBJ2-5,once,-,CASSQLVGSQETQYF,TGTGCCAGCAGCCAGCTAGTCGGGTCCCAAGAGACCCAGTACTTC
TRBV7-8,12,TRBJ2-3,-,-,CASSHGGDTQYF,TGTGCCAGCAGCCACGGGGGAGATACGCAGTATTTT
TRBV9,17,TRBJ1-3,once,-,CASSVALRGVSGNTIYF,TGTGCCAGCAGCGTGGCCCTACGGGGGGTTTCTGGAAACACCATATATTTT
TRBV5-1,15,TRBJ2-7,-,-,CASSSGGASSYEQYF,TGCGCCAGCAGCTCGGGCGGGGCGAGCTCCTACGAGCAGTACTTC
TRBV2,15,TRBJ1-6,few,-,CASSAAGDTNSPLHF,TGTGCCAGCAGTGCTGCAGGGGATACTAATTCACCCCTCCACTTT